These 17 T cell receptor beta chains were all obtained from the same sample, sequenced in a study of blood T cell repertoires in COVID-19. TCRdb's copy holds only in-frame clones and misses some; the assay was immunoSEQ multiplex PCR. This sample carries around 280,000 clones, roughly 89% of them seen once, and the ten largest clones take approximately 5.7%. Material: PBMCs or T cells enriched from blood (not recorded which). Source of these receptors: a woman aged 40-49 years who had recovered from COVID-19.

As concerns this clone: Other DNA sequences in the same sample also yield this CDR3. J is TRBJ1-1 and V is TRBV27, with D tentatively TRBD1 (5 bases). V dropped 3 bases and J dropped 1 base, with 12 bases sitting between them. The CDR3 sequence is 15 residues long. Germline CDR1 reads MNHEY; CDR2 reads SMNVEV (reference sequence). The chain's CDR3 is CASSFGGGGNTEAFF. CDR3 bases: TGTGCCAGCAGTTTTGGGGGGGGTGGGAACACTGAAGCTTTCTTT.

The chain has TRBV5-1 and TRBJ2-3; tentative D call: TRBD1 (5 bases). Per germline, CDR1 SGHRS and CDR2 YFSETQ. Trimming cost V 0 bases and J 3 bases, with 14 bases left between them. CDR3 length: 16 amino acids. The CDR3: CASSLGGRGTTDTQYF. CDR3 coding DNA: TGCGCCAGCAGCTTGGGGGGTAGGGGTACGACAGATACGCAGTATTTT. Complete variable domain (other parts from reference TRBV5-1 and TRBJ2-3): KAGVTQTPRYLIKTRGQQVTLSCSPISGHRSVSWYQQTPGQGLQFLFEYFSETQRNKGNFPGRFSGRQFSNSRSEMNVSTLELGDSALYLCASSLGGRGTTDTQYFGPGTRLTVL.

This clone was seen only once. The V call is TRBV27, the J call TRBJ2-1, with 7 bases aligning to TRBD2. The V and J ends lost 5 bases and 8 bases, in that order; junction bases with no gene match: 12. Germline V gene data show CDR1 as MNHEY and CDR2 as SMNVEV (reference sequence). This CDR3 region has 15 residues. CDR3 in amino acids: CASSREGQSYHEQFF. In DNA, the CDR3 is TGTGCCAGCAGTAGGGAGGGCCAGTCTTATCATGAGCAGTTCTTC.

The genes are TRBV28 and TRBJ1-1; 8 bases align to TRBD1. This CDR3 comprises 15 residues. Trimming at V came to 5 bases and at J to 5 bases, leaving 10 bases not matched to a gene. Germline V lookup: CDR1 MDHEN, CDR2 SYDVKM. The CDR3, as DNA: TGTGCCAGCAGTCAGTCCGACAGGGGAAGGACTGAAGCTTTCTTT. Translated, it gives CASSQSDRGRTEAFF.

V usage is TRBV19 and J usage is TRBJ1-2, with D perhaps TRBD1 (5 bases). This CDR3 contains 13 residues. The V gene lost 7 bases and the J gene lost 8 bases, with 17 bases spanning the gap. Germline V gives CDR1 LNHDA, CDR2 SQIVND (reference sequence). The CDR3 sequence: CASTKSGVAGYTF. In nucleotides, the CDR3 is TGTGCCAGTACCAAATCGGGGGTTGCAGGCTACACCTTC.

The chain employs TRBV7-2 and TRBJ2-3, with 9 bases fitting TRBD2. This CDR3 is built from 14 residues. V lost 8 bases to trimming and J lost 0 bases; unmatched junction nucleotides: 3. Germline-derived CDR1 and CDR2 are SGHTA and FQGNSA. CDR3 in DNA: TGTGCCAGCGCTACTAGCGGGAGCACAGATACGCAGTATTTT. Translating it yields CASATSGSTDTQYF.

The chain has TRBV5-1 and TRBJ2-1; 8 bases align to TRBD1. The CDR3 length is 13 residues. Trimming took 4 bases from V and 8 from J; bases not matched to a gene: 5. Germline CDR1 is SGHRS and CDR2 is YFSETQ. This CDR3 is CASSGQGEDEQFF. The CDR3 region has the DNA TGCGCCAGCAGCGGACAGGGTGAGGATGAGCAGTTCTTC.

The chain's CDR3 is CASSRPLTGADTGELFF. CDR3 in DNA: TGTGCCAGCAGCCGGCCTCTTACAGGGGCCGACACCGGGGAGCTGTTTTTT. This rearrangement joins TRBV3-1 (or the pseudogene TRBV3-2) to TRBJ2-2; 7 bases are a match to TRBD1. Unmatched junction bases numbered 11, after V lost 4 bases and J lost 3 bases. The CDR3 loop spans 17 amino acids. Germline loops: CDR1 LGHDT, CDR2 YNNKEL (reference sequence).

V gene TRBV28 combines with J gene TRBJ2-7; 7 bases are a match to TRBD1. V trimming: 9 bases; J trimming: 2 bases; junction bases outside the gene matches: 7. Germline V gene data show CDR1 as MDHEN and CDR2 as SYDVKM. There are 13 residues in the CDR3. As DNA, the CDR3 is TGTGCCAGTCACAGGGGATGGACCTACGAGCAGTACTTC. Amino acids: CASHRGWTYEQYF.

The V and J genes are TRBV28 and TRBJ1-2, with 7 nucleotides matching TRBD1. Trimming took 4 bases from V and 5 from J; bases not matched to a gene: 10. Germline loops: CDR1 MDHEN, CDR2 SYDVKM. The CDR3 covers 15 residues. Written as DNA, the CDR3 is TGTGCCAGCAGTTCCACGGGGCCCAGGGGGTATGGCTACACCTTC. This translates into CASSSTGPRGYGYTF.

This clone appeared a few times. The CDR3: CASSDPQGGDYGYTF. The CDR3 DNA reads as TGTGCCAGCAGTGACCCCCAGGGGGGCGACTATGGCTACACCTTC. This chain links TRBV2 with TRBJ1-2, with 7 nucleotides matching TRBD1. J lost 3 bases, V lost 3 bases, and 7 bases had no gene match. This CDR3 has 15 residues. Germline CDR1 and CDR2: SNHLY and FYNNEI.

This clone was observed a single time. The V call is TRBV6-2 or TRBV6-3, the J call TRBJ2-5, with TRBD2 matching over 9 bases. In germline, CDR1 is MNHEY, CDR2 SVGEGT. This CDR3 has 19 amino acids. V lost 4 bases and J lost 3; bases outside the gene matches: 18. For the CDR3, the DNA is TGTGCCAGCAGTTTCGGTAGCGGGAGTAACCCAAACCGCAAAGAGACCCAGTACTTC. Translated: CASSFGSGSNPNRKETQYF.

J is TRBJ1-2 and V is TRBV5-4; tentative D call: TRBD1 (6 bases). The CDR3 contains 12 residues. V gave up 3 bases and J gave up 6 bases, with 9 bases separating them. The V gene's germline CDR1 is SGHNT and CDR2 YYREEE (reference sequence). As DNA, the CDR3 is TGTGCCAGCAGCTCAAGGACAGATGGCTACACCTTC. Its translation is CASSSRTDGYTF.

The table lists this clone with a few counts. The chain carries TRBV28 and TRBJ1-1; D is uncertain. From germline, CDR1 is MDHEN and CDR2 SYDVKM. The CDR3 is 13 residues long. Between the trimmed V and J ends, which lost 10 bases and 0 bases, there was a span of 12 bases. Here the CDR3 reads CATLRVMNTEAFF. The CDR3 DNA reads TGTGCCACCTTGAGAGTCATGAACACTGAAGCTTTCTTT.

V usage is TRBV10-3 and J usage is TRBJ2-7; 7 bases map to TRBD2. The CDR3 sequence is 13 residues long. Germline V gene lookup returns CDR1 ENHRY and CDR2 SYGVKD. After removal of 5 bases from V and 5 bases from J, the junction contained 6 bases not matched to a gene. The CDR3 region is CAISSERDHEQYF. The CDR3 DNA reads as TGTGCCATCAGTTCCGAGCGGGACCACGAGCAGTACTTC.

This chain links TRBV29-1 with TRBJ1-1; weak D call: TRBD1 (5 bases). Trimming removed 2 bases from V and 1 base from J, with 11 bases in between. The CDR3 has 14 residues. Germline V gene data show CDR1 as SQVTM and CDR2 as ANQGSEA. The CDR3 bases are TGCAGCGTTGAACGGGGGTTCGGGAACACTGAAGCTTTCTTT. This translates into CSVERGFGNTEAFF.

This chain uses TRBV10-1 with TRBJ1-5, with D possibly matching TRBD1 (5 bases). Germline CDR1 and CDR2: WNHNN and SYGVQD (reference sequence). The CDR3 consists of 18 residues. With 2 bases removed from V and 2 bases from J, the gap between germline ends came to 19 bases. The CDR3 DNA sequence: TGCGCCAGCAGTGAGGGCGGGGCCCCCAGTGAGGGCAATCAGCCCCAGCATTTT. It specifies CASSEGGAPSEGNQPQHF.